These T cell receptor beta chains were read from a single sample in a study of cytomegalovirus exposure and HLA in healthy donors. Here immunoSEQ multiplex PCR was the method, and the copy in TCRdb shows in-frame clones only, minus some. The profile shows around 140,000 clones, 77% of them singletons. Sequenced input: PBMCs. The receptors stem from a male donor in good health and CMV-seropositive. CDR3s include the opening cysteine and the closing phenylalanine or tryptophan. The D gene is left open where the match is weak. Size tells how often a clone was seen (once, few, many) or the class of an expanded clone, and some rows leave it out.

v_gene,abundance,j_gene,d_gene,len,CDR3aa,CDR3nt
TRBV5-4,once,TRBJ2-5,NA,14,CASSSRLEGETQYF,TGTGCCAGCAGCTCCAGACTAGAGGGGGAGACCCAGTACTTC
TRBV28,NA,TRBJ2-6,NA,15,CASSLKGPGANGLTF,TGTGCCAGCAGTTTAAAGGGTCCTGGGGCCAACGGCCTGACTTTC
TRBV28,NA,TRBJ1-2,NA,16,CASSLINEQGSNGYTF,TGTGCCAGCAGTTTAATAAATGAACAGGGTTCGAATGGCTACACCTTC
TRBV19,once,TRBJ1-2,TRBD1,14,CASGNRGFGYGYTF,TGTGCCAGCGGGAACAGGGGATTCGGCTATGGCTACACCTTC
TRBV5-1,NA,TRBJ2-2,NA,15,CASSLGQVNTGELFF,TGCGCCAGCAGCTTGGGACAGGTGAACACCGGGGAGCTGTTTTTT
TRBV6-5,NA,TRBJ2-7,TRBD1,14,CASSPRQGRHEQYF,TGTGCCAGCAGTCCCAGACAGGGACGCCACGAGCAGTACTTC
TRBV11-2,NA,TRBJ2-3,TRBD1,16,CASSARDRRMLDTQYF,TGTGCCAGCAGCGCCCGGGACAGGAGAATGTTGGATACGCAGTATTTT
TRBV23-1,once,TRBJ1-3,TRBD1,18,CASSQSRTGVSSGNTIYF,TGCGCCAGCAGTCAATCTAGGACAGGGGTGAGCTCTGGAAACACCATATATTTT
TRBV5-1,once,TRBJ1-1,NA,14,CASSLSPGGTEAFF,TGCGCCAGCAGCTTGTCTCCAGGAGGAACTGAAGCTTTCTTT
TRBV4-2,NA,TRBJ1-6,TRBD1,17,CASSQERTGFDNSPLHF,TGTGCCAGCAGCCAAGAACGGACAGGTTTCGATAATTCACCCCTCCACTTT
TRBV5-1,NA,TRBJ2-5,TRBD2,16,CASGELAGDFQETQYF,TGCGCCAGCGGGGAATTAGCGGGGGATTTCCAAGAGACCCAGTACTTC
TRBV28,NA,TRBJ1-1,NA,14,CAVLGTGLNTEAFF,TGTGCCGTCCTAGGAACGGGGTTGAACACTGAAGCTTTCTTT
TRBV18,once,TRBJ1-1,NA,16,CASSPKIQGVNTEAFF,TGTGCCAGCTCACCAAAGATCCAGGGCGTGAACACTGAAGCTTTCTTT
TRBV10-3,NA,TRBJ2-1,TRBD1,14,CAIRGQGEYNEQFF,TGTGCCATCAGGGGACAGGGCGAGTACAATGAGCAGTTCTTC
TRBV7-8,NA,TRBJ2-1,NA,12,CASSPLWEEQFF,TGTGCCAGCAGCCCCCTTTGGGAGGAGCAGTTCTTC
TRBV6-1,NA,TRBJ1-3,NA,17,CASSEARFRGSGNTIYF,TGTGCCAGCAGTGAAGCCAGATTCCGGGGGTCTGGAAACACCATATATTTT
TRBV7-2,few,TRBJ2-1,NA,13,CASTRPASNEQFF,TGTGCCAGCACCCGACCCGCTAGTAATGAGCAGTTCTTC
TRBV27,NA,TRBJ2-2,TRBD1,15,CASSFGQGGTGELFF,TGTGCCAGCAGTTTCGGACAGGGTGGCACCGGGGAGCTGTTTTTT
TRBV14,NA,TRBJ1-4,NA,15,CASSQVGATNEKLFF,TGTGCCAGCAGCCAAGTAGGAGCAACTAATGAAAAACTGTTTTTT
TRBV7-2,NA,TRBJ1-3,NA,14,CASSSGSSGNTIYF,TGTGCCAGCAGCTCAGGTAGCTCTGGAAACACCATATATTTT
TRBV6-5,NA,TRBJ1-6,TRBD1,14,CASSTGTGNSPLHF,TGTGCCAGCAGTACCGGGACAGGGAATTCACCCCTCCACTTT
TRBV18,NA,TRBJ2-6,TRBD1,16,CASSSQGANGANVLTF,TGTGCCAGCTCCTCACAGGGGGCTAATGGGGCCAACGTCCTGACTTTC
TRBV5-6,NA,TRBJ1-5,TRBD1,15,CASSLRGGRGQPQHF,TGTGCCAGCAGCTTGAGAGGGGGCAGGGGTCAGCCCCAGCATTTT
TRBV5-4,NA,TRBJ2-2,NA,15,CASSLAGLNTGELFF,TGTGCCAGCAGCTTGGCGGGACTTAACACCGGGGAGCTGTTTTTT
TRBV5-6,NA,TRBJ2-7,TRBD1,15,CASSPPGTGFSEQYF,TGTGCCAGCAGTCCCCCCGGGACAGGGTTTAGCGAGCAGTACTTC
TRBV5-1,NA,TRBJ1-1,NA,14,CASNRLDMNTEAFF,TGCGCCAGCAACAGGTTAGATATGAACACTGAAGCTTTCTTT
TRBV15,NA,TRBJ2-7,TRBD1,14,CATSRDRDRVLVYF,TGTGCCACCAGCAGAGATAGGGACAGGGTCTTGGTGTACTTC
TRBV13,NA,TRBJ2-5,TRBD1,15,CASSLKAGGIVNQYF,TGTGCCAGCAGCTTAAAGGCAGGGGGCATCGTTAACCAGTACTTC
TRBV6-5,NA,TRBJ1-2,NA,13,CASSYSTDYGYTF,TGTGCCAGCAGTTACTCGACAGACTATGGCTACACCTTC
TRBV25-1,few,TRBJ2-7,NA,13,CASSELTGHEQYF,TGTGCCAGCAGTGAATTGACGGGTCACGAGCAGTACTTC
TRBV6-6,few,TRBJ2-7,NA,14,CASSYSQGTYEQYF,TGTGCCAGCAGTTACTCTCAGGGCACCTACGAGCAGTACTTC
TRBV19,NA,TRBJ2-7,TRBD1,15,CASSKPGQASGEQYF,TGTGCCAGTAGTAAACCGGGACAGGCGTCCGGCGAGCAGTACTTC
TRBV5-4,NA,TRBJ2-3,NA,16,CASSEDPGRGTDTQYF,TGTGCCAGCAGCGAGGACCCGGGGAGAGGCACAGATACGCAGTATTTT
TRBV7-2,NA,TRBJ2-2,NA,14,CASSRSRGTGELFF,TGTGCCAGCAGCCGGAGCCGGGGTACCGGGGAGCTGTTTTTT
TRBV28,NA,TRBJ2-7,NA,14,CASSLPLAGVEQYF,TGTGCCAGCAGTCTCCCCCTGGCGGGCGTCGAGCAGTACTTC
TRBV7-9,NA,TRBJ2-6,TRBD1,17,CASPFIRDRDGANVLTF,TGTGCCAGCCCCTTCATTCGGGACAGGGATGGGGCCAACGTCCTGACTTTC